This T cell receptor (beta chain) was captured in a study of T cells in Graves' hyperthyroidism and ophthalmopathy. RNA transcripts yielded amplified TCR beta CDR3 regions. First-round RT-PCR with HTBI primers amplified the TCR CDR3 region. TCRdb independently ran MiXCR on the multiplex PCR reads; one entry per CDR3 protein. The data show approximately 700,000 distinct CDR3 sequences, 45% seen once. Researchers barred patients who had uncontrolled infection, other autoimmune disease, pregnancy or lactation. Only one count was recorded for this clonotype. Its cognate antigen is unknown. General study results and limits: Ophthalmopathy was separated from stable hyperthyroidism by a 13 V-J model. Blood also showed most of the thyroid clonotypes that were expanded above 0.001.

This CDR3 is built from 15 residues. Germline V lookup: CDR1 SNHLY, CDR2 FYNNEI. V lost 5 bases to trimming and J lost 5 bases, with 19 bases between them. The TCR comes from an adult man with Graves' disease, either hyperthyroidism or ophthalmopathy (not recorded which). J is TRBJ2-7 and V is TRBV2, with a tentative D call TRBD1 (6 bases). Material for sequencing was peripheral blood or thyroid tissue (not recorded which). The chain's CDR3 is CASSPRGTAHHEQYF. CDR3 sequence (DNA): TGTGCCAGCAGTCCCAGGGGAACGGCTCACCACGAGCAGTACTTC.